The rows below give T cell receptor beta chains drawn from one sample of a study of CD8 T cells in Susac syndrome. Via MiXCR, TCRdb re-called the immunoSEQ multiplex PCR reads, giving one row per CDR3 protein. The sample holds some 160,000 distinct CDR3 sequences; around 94% are singletons and the top ten take 0.1% to 0.12%. The sample taken for sequencing was CD4+ T cells from PBMCs. Every receptor here comes from a human donor with Susac syndrome. CDR3s include the opening cysteine and the closing phenylalanine or tryptophan. The D gene is left open where the match is weak. The size field is filled for only some rows; it gives once, few, many or a size class.

>TRBV11-2|.|.|TRBJ2-3
TGTGCCAGCAGCCAGGCCAGCAGACCTTACGGAGATACGCAGTATTTT
CASSQASRPYGDTQYF
>TRBV5-6|TRBD1|once|TRBJ1-4
TGTGCCAGCAGCTTCGGGACAGACGAAAAACTGTTTTTT
CASSFGTDEKLFF
>TRBV6-2/TRBV6-3|.|.|TRBJ1-2
TGTGCCGTGGGACGCGCCTATGGCTACACCTTC
CAVGRAYGYTF
>TRBV12-5|.|.|TRBJ2-5
TGTGCTAGTGTCCCCCGAGGGGGACAAGAGACCCAGTACTTC
CASVPRGGQETQYF
>TRBV29-1|.|.|TRBJ1-3
TGCAGCGTTGAATCCCAGGCTGGAAACACCATATATTTT
CSVESQAGNTIYF
>TRBV5-1|.|.|TRBJ2-7
TGCGCCAGCAGCAGACAGCCGGGACGGGACTACGAGCAGTACTTC
CASSRQPGRDYEQYF
>TRBV20-1|.|.|TRBJ2-3
TGCAGTGCTACGCCGGGGGTCGGCACAGATACGCAGTATTTT
CSATPGVGTDTQYF
>TRBV5-1|TRBD2|.|TRBJ2-5
TGCGCCAGCAGCTGGCAGACAGCGGGGGAGACCCAGTACTTC
CASSWQTAGETQYF
>TRBV6-1|TRBD1|.|TRBJ1-4
TGTGCCAGCAGTGAGATGGACAGGGGCACTGACACAGGCCGGAAACTGTTTTTT
CASSEMDRGTDTGRKLFF
>TRBV20-1|TRBD2|.|TRBJ2-5
TGCAGTGCTAGAGAATCCAGCGGGGGGGAGACCCAGTACTTC
CSARESSGGETQYF
>TRBV2|TRBD1|.|TRBJ1-2
TGTGCCAGCAGTGGTTTCCAGGGGGCGGTTATTGGCTACACCTTC
CASSGFQGAVIGYTF
>TRBV20-1|TRBD2|.|TRBJ2-3
TGCAGTGCTAGAAGGCTAGCGGGGAACACAGATACGCAGTATTTT
CSARRLAGNTDTQYF
>TRBV28|.|.|TRBJ1-2
TGTGCCAGCAGTTTATTGCCCAAAGGGAACTATGGCTACACCTTC
CASSLLPKGNYGYTF
>TRBV29-1|TRBD1|.|TRBJ1-2
TGCAGCGTCAGACAGGGAAACTATGGCTACACCTTC
CSVRQGNYGYTF
>TRBV20-1|.|.|TRBJ2-1
TGCAGTGCTAGCCGGGACACCCCTTACAATGAGCAGTTCTTC
CSASRDTPYNEQFF
>TRBV5-1|.|once|TRBJ2-7
TGCGCCAGCAGCGCCCGGGACCGGAGCTCCTACGAGCAGTACTTC
CASSARDRSSYEQYF
>TRBV2|.|once|TRBJ1-1
TGTGCCAGCAGTGCAGATATGAACACTGAAGCTTTCTTT
CASSADMNTEAFF
>TRBV5-1|.|.|TRBJ1-5
TGTGCTAGCAGCTCCGACCGGAATCAGCCCCAGCATTTT
CASSSDRNQPQHF
>TRBV6-5|.|.|TRBJ2-5
TGTGCCAGCAGCTTACTTACAGGGAGGGTTGGCGAGACCCAGTACTTC
CASSLLTGRVGETQYF
>TRBV7-2|.|few|TRBJ2-7
TGTGCCAGCAGCTTAGACGGAGGAGAGCAGTACTTC
CASSLDGGEQYF
>TRBV30|.|.|TRBJ1-3
TGTGCCTGGTCCCAGGACAGCTCTGGAAACACCATATATTTT
CAWSQDSSGNTIYF
>TRBV20-1|.|.|TRBJ1-6
TGCAGTGCCCGGGACCAGAATTCACCCCTCCACTTT
CSARDQNSPLHF
>TRBV6-2/TRBV6-3|.|.|TRBJ2-5
TGTGCCAGCAGTTATCGGCCCGGGGAAGAGACCCAGTACTTC
CASSYRPGEETQYF
>TRBV2|.|once|TRBJ2-7
TGTGCCAGCAGTGTGGGACCCTACGAGCAGTACTTC
CASSVGPYEQYF
>TRBV7-2|TRBD2|.|TRBJ2-1
TGTGCCAGCAGCTTTGGGACTAGCGGGGCGGAGTTCTTC
CASSFGTSGAEFF
>TRBV7-6|.|once|TRBJ2-1
TGTGCCAGCAGCCCCCCACTAAATGAGCAGTTCTTC
CASSPPLNEQFF
>TRBV9|TRBD1|.|TRBJ2-4
TGTGCCAGCAGCGGATCGGGACAGGGCGTCATTCAGTACTTC
CASSGSGQGVIQYF
>TRBV30|TRBD1|.|TRBJ1-4
TGTGCCCGGAGCGGCCTGACAGGGTTAGGGGAAAAACTGTTTTTT
CARSGLTGLGEKLFF
>TRBV6-5|TRBD2|.|TRBJ2-5
TGTGCCAGCGGGGGAGGGTGGGAGACCCAGTACTTC
CASGGGWETQYF
>TRBV4-1|.|.|TRBJ1-6
TGCGCCAGCAGCCAAGTAGGGCGTGGGGGGCCAGCAGGTAATTCACCCCTCCACTTT
CASSQVGRGGPAGNSPLHF
>TRBV12-3/TRBV12-4|TRBD2|.|TRBJ2-5
TGTGCCAGCAGCCGGACTAGCGGTCCCTCATTGGGGACCCAGTACTTC
CASSRTSGPSLGTQYF
>TRBV9|TRBD2|.|TRBJ2-3
TGTGCCAGCAGCGTTGCCGGGACTAGCGCCTACCGTACGCAGTATTTT
CASSVAGTSAYRTQYF
>TRBV3-1|.|.|TRBJ1-3
TGTGCCAGCAGCCAGAGAGGGGGTGGAAACACCATATATTTT
CASSQRGGGNTIYF
>TRBV20-1|.|.|TRBJ2-3
TGCAGTGCTACGGCGGGGGCCGTCACAGATACGCAGTATTTT
CSATAGAVTDTQYF